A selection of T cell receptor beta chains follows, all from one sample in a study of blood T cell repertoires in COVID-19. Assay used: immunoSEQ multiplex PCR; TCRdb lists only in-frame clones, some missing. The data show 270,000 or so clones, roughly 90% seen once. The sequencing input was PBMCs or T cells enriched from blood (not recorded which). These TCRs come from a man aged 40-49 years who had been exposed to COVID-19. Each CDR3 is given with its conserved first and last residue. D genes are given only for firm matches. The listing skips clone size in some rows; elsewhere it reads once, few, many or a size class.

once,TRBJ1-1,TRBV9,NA,CASSVDSRGATEAFF,TGTGCCAGCAGCGTAGATTCTCGTGGGGCCACTGAAGCTTTCTTT
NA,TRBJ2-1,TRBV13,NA,CASSQSASANNEQFF,TGTGCCAGCAGCCAGAGCGCTAGCGCCAACAATGAGCAGTTCTTC
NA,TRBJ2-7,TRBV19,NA,CASSIFAGEGYEQYF,TGTGCCAGTAGTATATTTGCAGGGGAGGGCTACGAGCAGTACTTC
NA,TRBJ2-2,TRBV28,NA,CASSLYPGATGELFF,TGTGCCAGCAGTTTATATCCTGGGGCCACCGGGGAGCTGTTTTTT
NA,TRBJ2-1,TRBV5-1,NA,CASSYLEQGTEQFF,TGCGCCAGCAGCTACTTGGAGCAGGGCACTGAGCAGTTCTTC
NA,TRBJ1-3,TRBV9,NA,CASSVGGGPGNTIYF,TGTGCCAGCAGCGTAGGAGGGGGTCCCGGAAACACCATATATTTT
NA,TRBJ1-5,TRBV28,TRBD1,CASSWTGINQPQHF,TGTGCCAGCAGTTGGACAGGAATTAATCAGCCCCAGCATTTT
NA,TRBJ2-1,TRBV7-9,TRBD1,CASSLRVRGQGDNYNEQFF,TGTGCCAGCAGCTTAAGAGTTAGGGGACAGGGCGATAACTACAATGAGCAGTTCTTC
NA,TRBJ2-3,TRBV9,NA,CASSAMGGGGTDTQYF,TGTGCCAGCAGCGCTATGGGGGGAGGCGGCACAGATACGCAGTATTTT
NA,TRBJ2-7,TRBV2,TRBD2,CATKGTSGSDEQYF,TGTGCCACGAAGGGAACCAGCGGGAGCGACGAGCAGTACTTC
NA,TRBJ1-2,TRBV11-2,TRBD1,CASSVVGTGLSGYTF,TGTGCCAGCAGCGTAGTAGGGACAGGGCTTTCTGGCTACACCTTC
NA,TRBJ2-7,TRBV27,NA,CASSFGDTRFEQYF,TGTGCCAGCAGTTTTGGGGACACCCGTTTTGAGCAGTACTTC
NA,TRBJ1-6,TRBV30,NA,CAWKVGGAGNSPLHF,TGTGCCTGGAAGGTAGGGGGGGCCGGTAATTCACCCCTCCACTTT
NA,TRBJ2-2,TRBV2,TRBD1,CASSVRGQGAITGELFF,TGTGCCAGCAGTGTAAGGGGACAGGGGGCTATCACCGGGGAGCTGTTTTTT
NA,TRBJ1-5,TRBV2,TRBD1,CASRQGNQPQHF,TGTGCCAGCAGACAGGGGAATCAGCCCCAGCATTTT
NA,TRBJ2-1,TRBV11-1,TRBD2,CASSLHTSGRYNEQFF,TGTGCCAGCAGCCTTCATACTAGCGGGAGATACAATGAGCAGTTCTTC
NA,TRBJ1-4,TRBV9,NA,CASGSGDPNEKLFF,TGTGCCAGCGGTTCCGGGGATCCTAATGAAAAACTGTTTTTT
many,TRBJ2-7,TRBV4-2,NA,CASSLLLEGVGKQYF,TGTGCCAGCAGCCTCCTACTGGAGGGAGTGGGAAAGCAGTACTTC
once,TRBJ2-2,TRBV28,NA,CASSLGTGELFF,TGTGCCAGCAGTCTAGGAACCGGGGAGCTGTTTTTT
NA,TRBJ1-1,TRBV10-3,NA,CAIKGVKGQNTEAFF,TGTGCCATCAAAGGGGTAAAGGGACAGAACACTGAAGCTTTCTTT
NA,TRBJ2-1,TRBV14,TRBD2,CASSQRLADGNEQFF,TGTGCCAGCAGCCAAAGACTAGCGGACGGGAATGAGCAGTTCTTC
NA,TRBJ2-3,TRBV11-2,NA,CASTLESSTDTQYF,TGTGCCAGCACCCTAGAGTCTAGCACAGATACGCAGTATTTT
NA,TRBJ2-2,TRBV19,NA,CASSSQVNLNTGELFF,TGTGCCAGTAGTTCCCAGGTTAACCTGAACACCGGGGAGCTGTTTTTT
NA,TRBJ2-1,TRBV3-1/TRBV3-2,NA,CASSQVIDTYYNEQFF,TGTGCCAGCAGCCAAGTGATTGACACCTACTACAATGAGCAGTTCTTC
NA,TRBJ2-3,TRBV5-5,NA,CASSLVERSTDTQYF,TGTGCCAGCAGCTTGGTTGAGAGAAGCACAGATACGCAGTATTTT
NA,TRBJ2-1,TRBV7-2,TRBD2,CASGLAGVSYNEQFF,TGTGCCAGCGGACTAGCGGGCGTGTCCTACAATGAGCAGTTCTTC
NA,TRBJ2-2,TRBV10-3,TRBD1,CATLGAGGIGTGELFF,TGTGCCACCCTCGGGGCAGGGGGCATCGGCACCGGGGAGCTGTTTTTT
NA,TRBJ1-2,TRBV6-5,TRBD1,CASTKGTGQGYTF,TGTGCCAGCACCAAAGGGACAGGGCAGGGCTACACCTTC
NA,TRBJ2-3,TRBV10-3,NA,CAISRDFPRTDTQYF,TGTGCCATCAGCAGGGATTTTCCCCGGACAGATACGCAGTATTTT
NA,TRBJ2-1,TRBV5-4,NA,CASSLSVVGSNEQFF,TGTGCCAGCAGCTTGTCTGTAGTCGGGAGCAATGAGCAGTTCTTC
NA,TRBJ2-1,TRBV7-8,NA,CASSLDRGRYNEQFF,TGTGCCAGCAGCTTAGATAGGGGTCGCTACAATGAGCAGTTCTTC
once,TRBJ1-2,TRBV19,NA,CASSQGDGYGYTF,TGTGCCAGTAGTCAGGGTGACGGCTATGGCTACACCTTC
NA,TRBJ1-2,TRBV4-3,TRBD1,CASSHSDRVRGYTF,TGCGCCAGCAGCCACTCGGACAGGGTAAGGGGCTACACCTTC
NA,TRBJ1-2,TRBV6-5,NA,CASSPGRRVYGYTF,TGTGCCAGCAGCCCCGGTAGGCGGGTCTATGGCTACACCTTC
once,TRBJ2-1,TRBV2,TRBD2,CASSSPGLAGGSEQFF,TGTGCCAGCAGTTCCCCGGGACTAGCGGGAGGGAGTGAGCAGTTCTTC
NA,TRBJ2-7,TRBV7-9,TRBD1,CASSAQGASDEQYF,TGTGCCAGCAGCGCCCAGGGGGCATCGGACGAGCAGTACTTC
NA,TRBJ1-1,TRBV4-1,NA,CASSQDRGSEAFF,TGCGCCAGCAGCCAAGATAGGGGCTCTGAAGCTTTCTTT
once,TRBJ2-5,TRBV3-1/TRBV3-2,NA,CASSQHQETQYF,TGTGCCAGCAGCCAACATCAGGAGACCCAGTACTTC
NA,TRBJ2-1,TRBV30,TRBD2,CAWALAGAYNEQFF,TGTGCCTGGGCCCTAGCGGGAGCCTACAATGAGCAGTTCTTC
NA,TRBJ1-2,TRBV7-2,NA,CASTTVGDYGYTF,TGTGCCAGCACCACCGTGGGCGACTATGGCTACACCTTC
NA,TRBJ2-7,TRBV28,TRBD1,CASTSPLGTGGSYEQYF,TGTGCCAGCACCTCCCCCTTAGGGACAGGGGGGTCTTACGAGCAGTACTTC
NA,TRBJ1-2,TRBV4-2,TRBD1,CASSPAGTGSSRGYTF,TGTGCCAGCAGCCCTGCCGGGACAGGGTCGTCTCGCGGCTACACCTTC
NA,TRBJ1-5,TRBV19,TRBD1,CASRKDRGGQPQHF,TGTGCCAGTAGAAAAGACAGGGGGGGTCAGCCCCAGCATTTT
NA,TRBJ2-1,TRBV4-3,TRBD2,CASSQDLALAGKNEQFF,TGCGCCAGCAGCCAAGATCTTGCACTAGCGGGAAAGAATGAGCAGTTCTTC
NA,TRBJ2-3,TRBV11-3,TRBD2,CASSLGGSFSTDTQYF,TGTGCCAGCAGCTTAGGCGGGAGTTTCAGCACAGATACGCAGTATTTT